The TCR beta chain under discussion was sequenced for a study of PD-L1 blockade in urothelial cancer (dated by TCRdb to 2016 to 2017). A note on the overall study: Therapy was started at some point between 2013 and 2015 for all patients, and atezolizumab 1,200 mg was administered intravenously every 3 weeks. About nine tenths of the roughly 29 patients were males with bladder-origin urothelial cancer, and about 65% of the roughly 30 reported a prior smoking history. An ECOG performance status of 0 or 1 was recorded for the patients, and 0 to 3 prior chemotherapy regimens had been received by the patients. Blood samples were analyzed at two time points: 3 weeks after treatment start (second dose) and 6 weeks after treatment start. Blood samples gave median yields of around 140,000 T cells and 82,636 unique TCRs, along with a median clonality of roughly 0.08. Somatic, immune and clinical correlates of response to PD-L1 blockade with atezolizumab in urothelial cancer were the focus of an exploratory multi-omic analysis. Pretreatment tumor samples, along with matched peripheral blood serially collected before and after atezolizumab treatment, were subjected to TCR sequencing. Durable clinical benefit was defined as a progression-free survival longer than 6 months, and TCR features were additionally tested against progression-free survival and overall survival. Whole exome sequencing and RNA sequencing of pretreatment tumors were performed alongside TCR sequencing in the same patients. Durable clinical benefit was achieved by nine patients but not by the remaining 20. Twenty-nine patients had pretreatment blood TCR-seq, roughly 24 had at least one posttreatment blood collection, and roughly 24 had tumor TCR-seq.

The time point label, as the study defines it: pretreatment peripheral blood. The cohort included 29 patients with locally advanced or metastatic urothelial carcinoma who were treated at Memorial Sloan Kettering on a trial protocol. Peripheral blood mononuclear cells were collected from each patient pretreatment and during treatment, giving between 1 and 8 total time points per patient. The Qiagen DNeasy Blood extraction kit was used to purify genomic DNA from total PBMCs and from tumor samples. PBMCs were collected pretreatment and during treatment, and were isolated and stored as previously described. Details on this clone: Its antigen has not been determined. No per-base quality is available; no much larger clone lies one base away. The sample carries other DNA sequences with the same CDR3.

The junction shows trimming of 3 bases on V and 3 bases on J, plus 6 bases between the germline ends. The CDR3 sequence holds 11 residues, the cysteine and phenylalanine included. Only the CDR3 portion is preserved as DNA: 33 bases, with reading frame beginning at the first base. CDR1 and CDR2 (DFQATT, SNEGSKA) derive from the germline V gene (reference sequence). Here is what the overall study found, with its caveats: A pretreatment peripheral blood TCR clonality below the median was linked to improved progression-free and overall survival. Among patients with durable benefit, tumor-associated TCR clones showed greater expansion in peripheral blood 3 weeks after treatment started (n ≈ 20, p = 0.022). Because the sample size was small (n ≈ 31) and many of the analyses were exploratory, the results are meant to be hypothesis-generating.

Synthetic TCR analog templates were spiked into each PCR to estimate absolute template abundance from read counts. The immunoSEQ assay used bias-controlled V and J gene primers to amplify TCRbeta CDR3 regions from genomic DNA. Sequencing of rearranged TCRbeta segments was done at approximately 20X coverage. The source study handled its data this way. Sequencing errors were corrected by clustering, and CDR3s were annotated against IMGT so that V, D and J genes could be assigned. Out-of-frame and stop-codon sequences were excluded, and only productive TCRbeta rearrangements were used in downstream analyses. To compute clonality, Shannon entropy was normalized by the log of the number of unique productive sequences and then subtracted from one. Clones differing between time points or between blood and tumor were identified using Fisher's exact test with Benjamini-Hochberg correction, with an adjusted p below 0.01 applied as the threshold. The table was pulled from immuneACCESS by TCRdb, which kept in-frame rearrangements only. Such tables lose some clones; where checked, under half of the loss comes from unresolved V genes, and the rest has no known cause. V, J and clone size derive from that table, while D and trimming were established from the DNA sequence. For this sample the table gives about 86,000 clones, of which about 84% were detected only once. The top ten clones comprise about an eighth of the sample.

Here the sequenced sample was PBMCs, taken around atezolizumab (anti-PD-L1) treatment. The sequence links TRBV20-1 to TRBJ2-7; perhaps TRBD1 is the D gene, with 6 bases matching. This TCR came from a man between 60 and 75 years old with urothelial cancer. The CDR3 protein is CSARDSYEQYF. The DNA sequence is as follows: TGCAGTGCTAGGGACAGCTACGAGCAGTACTTC.